One and the same sample provided the 5 T cell receptor beta chains below, sequenced in a study of CD8 T cells in ankylosing spondylitis. General study results and limits: Characteristic, it appeared, of ankylosing spondylitis blood was a TCR beta motif of 7 or 8 highly homologous variants.

Their specific antigens are unknown. TCRdb itself ran the 5' RACE reads through MiXCR, one entry per CDR3 protein. Among roughly 470,000 distinct CDR3 sequences listed, 26% were seen once. The sequenced sample was blood, either unsorted or a sorted T cell fraction (not recorded which). These receptors were collected from a male donor with ankylosing spondylitis.

The V gene is TRBV19, the J gene TRBJ1-6; D ambiguous. The germline V gene encodes CDR1 LNHDA and CDR2 SQIVND (reference sequence). Between the trimmed V and J ends, which lost 6 bases and 5 bases, there was a span of 17 bases. This CDR3 contains 16 residues. CDR3 sequence: CASSQAADHNNSPLHF. In nucleotides, the CDR3 is TGTGCCAGTAGCCAGGCAGCCGACCATAATAATTCACCCCTCCACTTT.

V and J are TRBV14 and TRBJ2-1; no definite D call. Germline CDR1 reads SGHDN; CDR2 reads FVKESK. Between the trimmed V and J ends, which lost 5 bases and 4 bases, there was a span of 9 bases. The CDR3 sequence is 13 residues long. The CDR3 nucleotides read TGTGCCAGCAGCTTTTCTAGGTACAATGAGCAGTTCTTC. The encoded protein is CASSFSRYNEQFF.

J is TRBJ2-1 and V is TRBV5-1; 7 nucleotides line up with TRBD2. CDR1 and CDR2 from the germline V gene are SGHRS and YFSETQ. Unmatched junction bases numbered 10, after V lost 0 bases and J lost 4 bases. This CDR3 region has 17 residues. CDR3 amino acids: CASSLETGGPVYNEQFF. In DNA form, the CDR3 reads TGCGCCAGCAGCTTGGAAACGGGGGGTCCCGTTTACAATGAGCAGTTCTTC. Full variable domain (remainder filled in from reference TRBV5-1 and TRBJ2-1): KAGVTQTPRYLIKTRGQQVTLSCSPISGHRSVSWYQQTPGQGLQFLFEYFSETQRNKGNFPGRFSGRQFSNSRSEMNVSTLELGDSALYLCASSLETGGPVYNEQFFGPGTRLTVL.

This clonotype came up a few times. This sequence joins TRBV24-1 and TRBJ2-2; a weak D match, TRBD2 (6 bases). The CDR3 has 18 amino acids. V gave up 4 bases and J gave up 4 bases, with 21 bases separating them. Germline CDR1 KGHDR, CDR2 SFDVKD. The CDR3 loop is CATSDTKETAGGTGELFF. The CDR3 DNA follows: TGTGCCACCAGTGACACCAAGGAGACAGCCGGGGGCACCGGGGAGCTGTTTTTT.

This clonotype was picked up a small number of times. The V and J genes are TRBV7-2 and TRBJ2-1; D is undetermined. Looked up from germline, CDR1 is SGHTA and CDR2 is FQGNSA. V was trimmed by 2 bases and J by 4 bases, leaving 15 bases between them. CDR3 size: 16 residues. The CDR3 loop reads CASSLNDPRSYNEQFF. The CDR3 coding sequence is TGTGCCAGCAGCTTAAACGACCCGCGGAGTTACAATGAGCAGTTCTTC.